This TCR beta chain appears in the sequencing data of a study of OX40 agonist ivuxolimab in advanced cancers. Study findings and constraints: The 0.1-3.0 mg/kg partial responders had among the lowest clonal expansion.

Profiling relied on immunoSEQ multiplex PCR, and the TCRdb table lists in-frame clones only, not all of them. The table has approximately 89,000 clones, 90% to 95% seen once. With 5 bases removed from V and 2 bases from J, the gap between germline ends came to 4 bases. There are 12 residues in the CDR3. Germline V gene data show CDR1 as SEHNR and CDR2 as FQNEAQ (reference sequence). For this clone: As yet, its antigen is unknown.

The receptor's source is an adult with an advanced solid tumor such as melanoma, head and neck, liver or kidney cancer. V and J are TRBV7-9 and TRBJ1-3; D uncertain. The sequencing here drew on CD4+ or CD8+ T cells sorted from blood, taken in a trial of the OX40 agonist ivuxolimab. For the CDR3, the DNA is TGTGCCAGCAGCCCGACTGGAAACACCATATATTTT. This gives the protein CASSPTGNTIYF.